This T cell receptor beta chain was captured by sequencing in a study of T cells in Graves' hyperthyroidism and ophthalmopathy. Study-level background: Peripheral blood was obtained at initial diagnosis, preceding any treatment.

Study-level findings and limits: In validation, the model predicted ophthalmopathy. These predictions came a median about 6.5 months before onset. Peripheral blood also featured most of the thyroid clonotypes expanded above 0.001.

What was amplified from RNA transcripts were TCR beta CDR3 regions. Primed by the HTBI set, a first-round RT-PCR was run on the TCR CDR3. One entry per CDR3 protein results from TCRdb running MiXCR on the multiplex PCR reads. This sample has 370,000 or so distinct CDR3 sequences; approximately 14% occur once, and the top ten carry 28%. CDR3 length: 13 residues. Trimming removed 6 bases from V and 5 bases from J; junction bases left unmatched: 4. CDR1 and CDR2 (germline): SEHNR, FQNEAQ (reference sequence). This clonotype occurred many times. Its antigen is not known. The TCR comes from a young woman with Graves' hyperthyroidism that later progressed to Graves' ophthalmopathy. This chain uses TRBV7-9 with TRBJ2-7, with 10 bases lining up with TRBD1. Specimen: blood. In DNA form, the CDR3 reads TGTGCCAGCAGTCTGGGACAGGGGAACGAGCAGTACTTC. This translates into CASSLGQGNEQYF.